These 18 T cell receptor beta chains originate from one sample sequenced in a study of Graves' ophthalmopathy and Graves' hyperthyroidism. Transcripts of RNA were the source for amplifying TCR beta CDR3 regions. RT-PCR was first run with HTBI primers, then multiplex PCR in a second round. Each CDR3 protein gets one entry after TCRdb re-called the multiplex PCR reads with MiXCR. In the table there are roughly 600,000 distinct CDR3 sequences, 35% to 40% of which are singletons. Sequencing was done on a sample of peripheral blood or thyroid tissue (not recorded which). The receptors here all came from an adult man with Graves' hyperthyroidism.

There are many counts of this clonotype. The chain links TRBV7-2 to TRBJ2-5; 11 bases are shared with TRBD2. Germline CDR1 is SGHTA and CDR2 is FQGNSA. Trimming at V came to 4 bases and at J to 1 base, leaving 2 bases not matched to a gene. The CDR3 is 15 residues long. CDR3 sequence reads: CASSSSGGIQETQYF. The DNA of the CDR3 is TGTGCCAGCAGCTCTAGCGGGGGGATCCAAGAGACCCAGTACTTC.

This clonotype was observed at least ten times. The chain uses TRBV10-3 and TRBJ2-7; either TRBD1 or TRBD2 may fit D (5 bases each). The CDR3 is made up of 14 amino acids. The germline V gene encodes CDR1 ENHRY and CDR2 SYGVKD. Deletions cut 5 bases from V and 6 bases from J, with 17 bases between. CDR3 sequence: CAISSGTDLSEQYF. The CDR3 nucleotides read TGTGCCATCAGTTCGGGGACCGATCTCAGCGAGCAGTACTTC.

This clonotype was observed a few times. J is TRBJ1-4 and V is TRBV4-1, with TRBD1 identical over 7 bases. The V segment lost 3 bases and the J segment 4 bases; nucleotides outside the gene matches: 8. CDR3 length: 16 amino acids. From germline, CDR1 is MGHRA and CDR2 YSYEKL. CDR3 coding DNA: TGCGCCAGCAGCCAGGGGAAAGGGGGCGGTAATGAAAAACTGTTTTTT. This translates into CASSQGKGGGNEKLFF.

This clonotype came up a few times. The rearrangement uses TRBV9 and TRBJ1-1; possible D gene TRBD1, 6 bases. This CDR3 spans 14 amino acids. Germline assignment: CDR1 SGDLS and CDR2 YYNGEE. V lost 6 bases and J lost 3, with 15 bases in between. DNA of the CDR3: TGTGCCAGCACCCGTGGGGGGCGAGACACTGAAGCTTTCTTT. Its protein product is CASTRGGRDTEAFF. Variable domain in full (rest from reference TRBV9 and TRBJ1-1): DSGVTQTPKHLITATGQRVTLRCSPRSGDLSVYWYQQSLDQGLQFLIQYYNGEERAKGNILERFSAQQFPDLHSELNLSSLELGDSALYFCASTRGGRDTEAFFGQGTRLTVV.

The rearrangement uses TRBV20-1 and TRBJ2-5, with 13 bases aligning to TRBD2. The CDR3 contains 16 residues. V was clipped by 6 bases and J by 5 bases; unmatched bases: 12. Per the germline V gene, CDR1 is DFQATT and CDR2 is SNEGSKA (reference sequence). The DNA of the CDR3 is TGCAGTGCCAGCAGTTCCGGACTAGCGGGAGTGGAGACCCAGTACTTC. It encodes CSASSSGLAGVETQYF.

Notes on this clonotype: This may stem from a read error, because a much larger clone lies one nucleotide away. The genes are TRBV10-3 and TRBJ2-7; D is uncertain. Germline V gene sequence: CDR1 ENHRY, CDR2 SYGVKD. The CDR3 is 12 residues long. In DNA, the CDR3 is TGTGCCAGCAGTCCCGGGCCCCCCGAGCAGTACTTC. Protein: CASSPGPPEQYF.

This clonotype was counted many times. The rearrangement links TRBV7-9 to TRBJ1-1; the D gene is possibly TRBD1 (6 bases). This CDR3 region has 19 residues. V was shortened by 5 bases and J by 0 bases, with 25 bases between the two germline ends. In germline, CDR1 is SEHNR, CDR2 FQNEAQ (reference sequence). Here the CDR3 reads CASSALPDSGGLMNTEAFF. The CDR3 nucleotides are TGTGCCAGCAGCGCCCTCCCGGACAGTGGAGGCCTAATGAACACTGAAGCTTTCTTT.

CDR3 region: CASSLLPFGTYGYTF. The DNA for the CDR3 is TGTGCCAGCAGTTTACTTCCATTCGGTACCTATGGCTACACCTTC. This chain uses TRBV12-3 or TRBV12-4 with TRBJ1-2; D unresolved. The V gene lost 2 bases and the J gene lost 4 bases, with 14 bases spanning the gap. This CDR3 region has 15 residues.

This clonotype was detected many times. The chain couples TRBV7-9 to TRBJ2-7; D remains ambiguous. Per germline, CDR1 SEHNR and CDR2 FQNEAQ (reference sequence). This CDR3 spans 10 amino acids. V gave up 8 bases and J gave up 7 bases, with 9 bases separating them. The CDR3 reads CASEIGEQYF. CDR3 in DNA: TGTGCCAGCGAAATTGGGGAGCAGTACTTC.

V usage is TRBV7-2 and J usage is TRBJ1-2; D gene uncertain. The CDR3 length is 13 residues. CDR1 and CDR2 (germline): SGHTA, FQGNSA. Trimming stripped 0 bases from V and 5 bases from J, with 7 bases between. The CDR3 spells CASSLALRYGYTF. The CDR3 nucleotides are TGTGCCAGCAGCTTAGCATTGCGTTATGGCTACACCTTC.

The rearrangement joins TRBV19 to TRBJ1-3; 8 bases match TRBD1. Germline assignment: CDR1 LNHDA and CDR2 SQIVND (reference sequence). The trim removed 7 bases at V and 4 bases at J, leaving 12 bases unmatched. The CDR3 has 16 residues. CDR3 sequence: CASNNRLGQGGNTIYF. CDR3 nucleotide sequence: TGTGCCAGTAATAACCGACTCGGACAGGGCGGAAACACCATATATTTT.

The chain joins TRBV30 to TRBJ2-7; 8 bases map to TRBD1. The CDR3 covers 13 residues. CDR1 GTSNPN and CDR2 SVGIG come from the germline V gene (reference sequence). V was clipped by 8 bases and J by 0 bases; unmatched bases: 6. The CDR3 DNA follows: TGTGCCGTACGACAGGGGAGCTCCTACGAGCAGTACTTC. Residues: CAVRQGSSYEQYF.

This rearrangement joins TRBV19 to TRBJ1-5, with TRBD1 matching over 7 bases. Unmatched junction bases numbered 13, after V lost 7 bases and J lost 7 bases. This CDR3 spans 15 amino acids. Germline V gene sequence: CDR1 LNHDA, CDR2 SQIVND (reference sequence). CDR3 sequence: CASTPYRGSGQPQHF. The CDR3 DNA reads TGTGCCAGTACTCCTTACAGGGGCTCAGGACAGCCCCAGCATTTT.

This chain joins TRBV24-1 and TRBJ1-6; no clear D. Germline CDR1 is KGHDR and CDR2 is SFDVKD. This CDR3 is built from 15 residues. V was pared by 5 bases and J by 7 bases, with 14 bases between. As DNA, the CDR3 is TGTGCCACCAGTGGAGGGCTGGGTGGCAATTCACCCCTCCACTTT. It translates to CATSGGLGGNSPLHF.

This clonotype was picked up one time. The J gene is TRBJ2-3, the V gene TRBV10-3, with D unclear. The germline V gene has CDR1 ENHRY and CDR2 SYGVKD. The CDR3 extends over 11 amino acids. Trimming left V 10 bases short and J 5 bases short, with 10 bases between. The CDR3 DNA sequence: TGTGCCAGCACCCTTAAAGATACGCAGTATTTT. It encodes CASTLKDTQYF.

V is TRBV2 and J is TRBJ1-5; 9 positions match TRBD1. Germline CDR1 reads SNHLY; CDR2 reads FYNNEI. The CDR3 spans 15 residues. V lost 7 bases to trimming and J lost 5 bases; unmatched junction nucleotides: 9. In DNA, the CDR3 is TGTGCCAGCAAGAGGATCTGGACAGGGGATCAGCCCCAGCATTTT. This codes for CASKRIWTGDQPQHF.

This clonotype has at least ten counts. The chain combines TRBV9 with TRBJ1-1, with D perhaps TRBD1 (5 bases). V was trimmed by 0 bases and J by 0 bases, leaving 12 bases between them. This CDR3 contains 16 residues. CDR1 SGDLS and CDR2 YYNGEE come from the germline V gene. The CDR3 region has the DNA TGTGCCAGCAGCGTAGATGGGACGGTAATGAACACTGAAGCTTTCTTT. As protein: CASSVDGTVMNTEAFF.

The V call is TRBV9, the J call TRBJ1-2; D is unresolved. Germline CDR1 is SGDLS and CDR2 is YYNGEE. The CDR3 totals 16 residues. Trimming removed 0 bases from V and 6 bases from J, with 18 bases in between. The CDR3 nucleotides are TGTGCCAGCAGCGTAGCTTTGCGGGAGGGCGACAATGGCTACACCTTC. Amino acids: CASSVALREGDNGYTF. The full variable domain, rest sourced from reference TRBV9 and TRBJ1-2, is DSGVTQTPKHLITATGQRVTLRCSPRSGDLSVYWYQQSLDQGLQFLIQYYNGEERAKGNILERFSAQQFPDLHSELNLSSLELGDSALYFCASSVALREGDNGYTFGSGTRLTVV.